Each of the 24 T cell receptor beta chains below was sequenced from the same sample in a study of blood T cell repertoires in COVID-19. Produced via immunoSEQ multiplex PCR; TCRdb's table is partial and in-frame only. Among a few hundred thousand clones listed, around 91% were seen once. Sequences were obtained from PBMCs or T cells enriched from blood (not recorded which). The receptors shown here come from a woman aged 18 to 35 with acute COVID-19.

The CDR3 region has the DNA TGTGCCAGCAGTTTCTCAGATACGCAGTATTTT. Protein: CASSFSDTQYF. This rearrangement joins TRBV28 to TRBJ2-3; D gene uncertain. Germline CDR1 MDHEN, CDR2 SYDVKM. V lost 3 bases, J lost 4 bases, and 2 bases lay in between. The CDR3 runs 11 residues.

CDR3 coding DNA: TGTGCCAGCAGCTCTCTCCAACCTCGGGGACGGACTAGCGGCTCTGGGGCCAACGTCCTGACTTTC. Residues: CASSSLQPRGRTSGSGANVLTF. The chain links TRBV21-1 to TRBJ2-6; the table's D call, TRBD2, has no DNA check behind it. TRBV21-1 is reported as a pseudogene. The CDR3 contains 22 residues.

This clone was recorded a few times. The rearrangement uses TRBV27 and TRBJ1-2; 7 positions agree with TRBD1. The CDR3 loop spans 14 amino acids. Trimming cost V 6 bases and J 4 bases; bases outside gene matches: 8. Germline V gene sequence: CDR1 MNHEY, CDR2 SMNVEV (reference sequence). CDR3 residues: CASSPGAGGYGYTF. The CDR3, as DNA: TGTGCCAGCAGCCCTGGGGCAGGGGGCTATGGCTACACCTTC.

This clone showed up just a few times. The rearrangement links TRBV15 to TRBJ1-1; 8 positions match TRBD1. The CDR3 length is 14 residues. V was pared by 6 bases and J by 4 bases, with 7 bases of the junction left unmatched. Germline CDR1 and CDR2: LNHNV and YYDKDF (reference sequence). The chain's CDR3 is CATRLGQVGTEAFF. The CDR3 DNA follows: TGTGCCACCAGATTGGGACAGGTTGGCACTGAAGCTTTCTTT.

This clone has only a few counts. This chain uses TRBV27 with TRBJ2-7, with 14 bases identical to TRBD2. V lost 6 bases to trimming and J lost 6 bases; unmatched junction nucleotides: 4. Germline-derived CDR1 and CDR2 are MNHEY and SMNVEV (reference sequence). CDR3 size: 14 residues. CDR3 coding DNA: TGTGCCAGCAGACCGGGACTAGCGGGAGCCGAGCAGTACTTC. This translates into CASRPGLAGAEQYF.

The rearrangement links TRBV2 to TRBJ1-5, with TRBD1 as a possible D gene (5 bases). Germline CDR1 reads SNHLY; CDR2 reads FYNNEI. The germline V and J ends were trimmed by 8 bases and 1 base, with 12 bases remaining between them. CDR3 length: 14 residues. This CDR3 is CASQQGASNQPQHF. CDR3 bases: TGTGCCAGCCAGCAGGGTGCAAGCAATCAGCCCCAGCATTTT.

This clone was recorded at least ten times. V usage is TRBV7-9 and J usage is TRBJ2-5; TRBD1 agrees at 8 bases. This CDR3 has 13 residues. Germline trimming cut 8 bases from V and 2 bases from J; bases unmatched to any gene: 4. Germline V gene lookup returns CDR1 SEHNR and CDR2 FQNEAQ (reference sequence). CDR3 nucleotides: TGTGCCAGCCAGGACAGGGAACAAGAGACCCAGTACTTC. Its protein product is CASQDREQETQYF.

The chain recombines TRBV28 with TRBJ1-4; 7 bases fit TRBD1. V dropped 1 base and J dropped 0; count of bases not matched to a gene: 8. The CDR3 is 18 amino acids. CDR1 and CDR2 from the germline V gene are MDHEN and SYDVKM. In nucleotides, the CDR3 is TGTGCCAGCAGTTTATCGGGCAGAGGACAGGCAACTAATGAAAAACTGTTTTTT. Amino acids: CASSLSGRGQATNEKLFF.

The genes are TRBV28 and TRBJ1-4; TRBD1 agrees at 8 bases. Germline V CDR1 and CDR2: MDHEN, SYDVKM. CDR3 length: 14 amino acids. V was pared by 2 bases and J by 5 bases, with 1 base of the junction left unmatched. In DNA, the CDR3 is TGTGCCAGCAGTTTAGACAGGGGCAATGAAAAACTGTTTTTT. This encodes CASSLDRGNEKLFF. Full variable domain (rest looked up from reference TRBV28 and TRBJ1-4): DVKVTQSSRYLVKRTGEKVFLECVQDMDHENMFWYRQDPGLGLRLIYFSYDVKMKEKGDIPEGYSVSREKKERFSLILESASTNQTSMYLCASSLDRGNEKLFFGSGTQLSVL.

V usage is TRBV6-2 or TRBV6-3 and J usage is TRBJ1-2, with 9 nucleotides matching TRBD1. V shed 6 bases and J 2 bases; nucleotides not matched to a gene: 10. There are 16 residues in the CDR3. Per germline, CDR1 MNHEY and CDR2 SVGEGT. The CDR3 nucleotides are TGTGCCAGCAGCCCTAACTTCGGGACAGGGAACTATGGCTACACCTTC. Its protein is CASSPNFGTGNYGYTF.

The rearrangement uses TRBV19 and TRBJ1-1; 8 nucleotides match TRBD1. The junction had 15 bases not matched to a gene; V was cut back by 8 bases and J by 4 bases. CDR1 LNHDA and CDR2 SQIVND come from the germline V gene (reference sequence). The CDR3 totals 16 residues. The CDR3, as DNA: TGTGCCAGTCGGCCCGGGACAGGCTTCCGGAGCACTGAAGCTTTCTTT. Its protein is CASRPGTGFRSTEAFF.

The chain is built from TRBV5-1 and TRBJ1-5; 7 bases are shared with TRBD1. Germline trimming cut 4 bases from V and 2 bases from J; bases unmatched to any gene: 3. In germline, CDR1 is SGHRS, CDR2 YFSETQ. The CDR3 covers 14 residues. The CDR3 reads CASSPGQGNQPQHF. DNA of the CDR3: TGCGCCAGCAGCCCAGGACAGGGCAATCAGCCCCAGCATTTT. Combining the CDR3 with reference TRBV5-1 and TRBJ1-5 gives the whole variable domain KAGVTQTPRYLIKTRGQQVTLSCSPISGHRSVSWYQQTPGQGLQFLFEYFSETQRNKGNFPGRFSGRQFSNSRSEMNVSTLELGDSALYLCASSPGQGNQPQHFGDGTRLSIL.

This clone was recorded a few times. The chain uses TRBV28 and TRBJ2-1; maybe TRBD2 (6 bases). Between the trimmed V and J ends, which lost 6 bases and 8 bases, there was a span of 23 bases. Germline V gene data show CDR1 as MDHEN and CDR2 as SYDVKM. This CDR3 has 16 residues. This CDR3 reads CASSPTSAGWEYEQFF. In nucleotides, the CDR3 is TGTGCCAGCAGCCCAACGTCGGCGGGATGGGAGTATGAGCAGTTCTTC.

CDR3 loop: CASGLVRGTGTANEQFF. The DNA for the CDR3 is TGTGCTAGTGGTTTGGTACGCGGGACAGGGACTGCCAATGAGCAGTTCTTC. This chain connects TRBV12-5 to TRBJ2-1; 9 bases match TRBD1. There are 17 residues in the CDR3. The germline V gene encodes CDR1 LGHNT and CDR2 FRNRAP. The V gene end was trimmed by 0 bases and the J gene end by 6 bases; junction bases not matched to a gene: 9.

The V call is TRBV27, the J call TRBJ1-2; weak D call: TRBD1 (6 bases). The germline V and J ends were trimmed by 9 bases and 3 bases, with 32 bases remaining between them. The germline CDR1 and CDR2 sequences are MNHEY and SMNVEV (reference sequence). The CDR3 contains 19 residues. CDR3 in DNA: TGTGCCAGTAGCCCCGGGAACAGGGCAATATTTAAAGAAGACTATGGCTACACCTTC. It yields the protein CASSPGNRAIFKEDYGYTF.

The rearrangement uses TRBV10-1 and TRBJ2-5; a possible D gene is TRBD1 (6 bases). This CDR3 region has 15 residues. The germline CDR1 and CDR2 sequences are WNHNN and SYGVQD (reference sequence). V was clipped by 6 bases and J by 1 base, with 15 bases between them. Written as DNA, the CDR3 is TGCGCCAGCAGCTCAGGGGCCTCGACCCAAGAGACCCAGTACTTC. Its translation is CASSSGASTQETQYF.

In this sample, this clone turned up a few times. The chain uses TRBV19 and TRBJ2-7, with a weak D call TRBD2 (5 bases). The V and J ends lost 5 bases and 3 bases respectively, with 17 bases between them. Germline V CDR1 and CDR2: LNHDA, SQIVND (reference sequence). This CDR3 has 15 amino acids. CDR3 protein: CASSPIGLAGYEQYF. CDR3 sequence (DNA): TGTGCCAGTAGTCCTATAGGGCTGGCGGGCTACGAGCAGTACTTC.

The CDR3 DNA reads as TGTGCCACTCTGAGATTGGGACAGCTCTATGGCTACACCTTC. This translates into CATLRLGQLYGYTF. The genes are TRBV28 and TRBJ1-2; 7 bases map to TRBD1. J lost 4 bases, V lost 10 bases, and 12 bases had no gene match. CDR1 MDHEN and CDR2 SYDVKM come from the germline V gene. This CDR3 is 14 amino acids long.

This clone appeared many times. V is TRBV28 and J is TRBJ1-5; 9 nucleotides align to TRBD1. The CDR3 spans 14 residues. The germline gives CDR1 MDHEN, CDR2 SYDVKM. Germline trimming cut 6 bases from V and 6 bases from J; bases unmatched to any gene: 6. DNA for the CDR3: TGTGCCAGCAGCCCTACAGGGGGCGGTCAGCCCCAGCATTTT. Translated, it gives CASSPTGGGQPQHF.

Only one count was recorded for this clone. This sequence joins TRBV27 and TRBJ2-7, with 8 bases lining up with TRBD1. Germline trimming cut 8 bases from V and 5 bases from J; bases unmatched to any gene: 5. Germline V gives CDR1 MNHEY, CDR2 SMNVEV (reference sequence). This CDR3 has 12 amino acids. The CDR3 is CASRDRFDEQYF. The CDR3 DNA reads as TGTGCCAGCCGGGACAGGTTCGACGAGCAGTACTTC.

This clone was counted once. The chain combines TRBV9 with TRBJ2-2; 11 nucleotides line up with TRBD2. The CDR3 has 17 amino acids. Trimming at V came to 0 bases and at J to 1 base, leaving 2 bases not matched to a gene. The germline V gene has CDR1 SGDLS and CDR2 YYNGEE. This CDR3 is CASSVATSGKNTGELFF. The CDR3 DNA reads as TGTGCCAGCAGCGTAGCGACTAGCGGGAAGAACACCGGGGAGCTGTTTTTT.

The chain is built from TRBV7-3 and TRBJ2-1; 9 bases fit TRBD2. The J segment lost 2 bases and the V segment lost 0 bases, leaving 8 bases of the junction unmatched. Germline CDR1 and CDR2: SGHTA and FQGTGA. This CDR3 is built from 18 residues. The CDR3 nucleotides read TGTGCCAGCAGCTTAACCTGGTCTAGCGGGACCCCCTACAATGAGCAGTTCTTC. Its translation is CASSLTWSSGTPYNEQFF.

The CDR3 region is CSASKNTRGEPQHF. CDR3 sequence (DNA): TGCAGTGCTAGTAAGAACACCCGAGGAGAGCCCCAGCATTTT. The chain has TRBV20-1 and TRBJ1-5; D is unclear. Trimming cost V 3 bases and J 8 bases, with 17 bases left between them. The CDR3 has 14 residues. Germline-derived CDR1 and CDR2 are DFQATT and SNEGSKA (reference sequence).

This chain uses TRBV5-1 with TRBJ2-2; 7 positions agree with TRBD1. Germline V gene sequence: CDR1 SGHRS, CDR2 YFSETQ. J was trimmed by 1 base and V by 0 bases; bases with no gene match: 3. The CDR3 is 16 residues long. The CDR3 spells CASSLDRTGNTGELFF. As DNA, the CDR3 is TGCGCCAGCAGCTTGGACCGGACAGGGAACACCGGGGAGCTGTTTTTT.